Following are 22 T cell receptor beta chains from one sample sequenced in a study of OX40 agonist ivuxolimab in advanced cancers. This table comes from immunoSEQ multiplex PCR, and its TCRdb copy is limited to in-frame clones, with some not included. The data show 75,000 to 95,000 clones, 91% seen once. The sample was CD4+ or CD8+ T cells sorted from blood, taken in a trial of the OX40 agonist ivuxolimab. These receptors were taken from an adult with an advanced solid tumor such as melanoma, head and neck, liver or kidney cancer.

The rearrangement joins TRBV7-9 to TRBJ1-1; perhaps TRBD1 as D (5 bases). Trimming left V 3 bases short and J 11 bases short, with 7 bases between. Germline assignment: CDR1 SEHNR and CDR2 FQNEAQ (reference sequence). The CDR3 covers 10 residues. The CDR3 nucleotides are TGTGCCAGCAGCTTTGGGGGGGCTTTCTTT. Translated: CASSFGGAFF.

V is TRBV5-1 and J is TRBJ2-1; weak D call: TRBD2 (6 bases). V was shortened by 4 bases and J by 0 bases, with 17 bases between the two germline ends. Germline V CDR1 and CDR2: SGHRS, YFSETQ. This CDR3 is 17 amino acids long. CDR3 sequence reads: CASSPMTGTPSYNEQFF. The DNA for the CDR3 is TGCGCCAGCAGCCCCATGACCGGGACTCCCTCCTACAATGAGCAGTTCTTC.

The J gene is TRBJ2-7, the V gene TRBV28; D unresolved. V lost 1 base and J lost 3, with 10 bases in between. The CDR3 contains 14 residues. From germline, CDR1 is MDHEN and CDR2 SYDVKM. This CDR3 reads CASSLLYLDYEQYF. Written as DNA, the CDR3 is TGTGCCAGCAGTTTATTGTATTTGGACTACGAGCAGTACTTC.

The V gene is TRBV28, the J gene TRBJ2-1; 9 bases fit TRBD2. This CDR3 contains 16 residues. The germline CDR1 and CDR2 sequences are MDHEN and SYDVKM. The V segment lost 3 bases and the J segment 2 bases; nucleotides outside the gene matches: 5. CDR3: CASSLGREGPYNEQFF. The DNA for the CDR3 is TGTGCCAGCAGTTTGGGGCGGGAGGGCCCCTACAATGAGCAGTTCTTC.

The chain has TRBV27 and TRBJ1-4; TRBD1 is a possible D gene (6 bases). The length of the CDR3 is 15 residues. Germline lookup yields CDR1 MNHEY and CDR2 SMNVEV (reference sequence). V dropped 3 bases and J dropped 7 bases, with 15 bases sitting between them. The CDR3 sequence is CASSFSGGRLEKLFF. The DNA for the CDR3 is TGTGCCAGCAGTTTTAGTGGGGGGCGCCTTGAAAAACTGTTTTTT.

J is TRBJ2-3 and V is TRBV5-4, with D unresolved. V was shortened by 1 base and J by 5 bases, with 17 bases between the two germline ends. The CDR3 sequence is 16 residues long. CDR1 is SGHNT and CDR2 is YYREEE in the germline V gene (reference sequence). As DNA, the CDR3 is TGTGCCAGCAGCTTGTTCGAAGCGATCGTCGGAGATACGCAGTATTTT. Amino acids: CASSLFEAIVGDTQYF.

As DNA, the CDR3 is TGTGCCAGCACACGTGTGGGAGTTACGCCTGGGGCCAACGTCCTGACTTTC. It encodes CASTRVGVTPGANVLTF. The gene calls are TRBV28 and TRBJ2-6, with D perhaps matching TRBD2 (5 bases). V was clipped by 7 bases and J by 2 bases, with 18 bases between them. The CDR3 contains 17 residues. CDR1 is MDHEN, CDR2 SYDVKM, per germline. Together with reference TRBV28 and TRBJ2-6, the CDR3 gives the full variable domain: DVKVTQSSRYLVKRTGEKVFLECVQDMDHENMFWYRQDPGLGLRLIYFSYDVKMKEKGDIPEGYSVSREKKERFSLILESASTNQTSMYLCASTRVGVTPGANVLTFGAGSRLTVL.

The chain carries TRBV7-6 and TRBJ1-3; D is ambiguous. Trimming removed 4 bases from V and 4 bases from J, with 8 bases in between. The CDR3 runs to 13 residues. Germline-derived CDR1 and CDR2 are SGHVS and FNYEAQ. CDR3 region: CASSSDSGNTIYF. In nucleotides, the CDR3 is TGTGCCAGCAGCTCGGATTCGGGAAACACCATATATTTT.

This chain links TRBV6-5 with TRBJ2-1, with D possibly matching TRBD2 (5 bases). Germline V gene data show CDR1 as MNHEY and CDR2 as SVGAGI. The CDR3 loop spans 16 amino acids. Between the trimmed V and J ends, which lost 2 bases and 1 base, there was a span of 12 bases. CDR3: CASSYRDGLSYNEQFF. CDR3 bases: TGTGCCAGCAGTTACCGGGATGGCCTATCCTACAATGAGCAGTTCTTC.

In nucleotides, the CDR3 is TGCGCCAGCAGCCAATCCCCCGCAAGGCGTGAAGCTTTCTTT. This sequence encodes CASSQSPARREAFF. The chain employs TRBV4-1 and TRBJ1-1; D not resolved. With 2 bases removed from V and 7 bases from J, the gap between germline ends came to 14 bases. Germline lookup yields CDR1 MGHRA and CDR2 YSYEKL. The CDR3 covers 14 residues.

The gene calls are TRBV28 and TRBJ2-5, with D possibly being TRBD2 (5 bases). The J call is uncertain, as TRBJ2-7 better fits the DNA end. This CDR3 has 13 residues. Germline loops: CDR1 MDHEN, CDR2 SYDVKM. The CDR3 bases are TGTGCCAGCAGTCCGGGAAGTTCCTACGAGCAGTACTTC. This sequence encodes CASSPGSSYEQYF.

The chain has TRBV6-1 and TRBJ2-7; D not resolved. The V end lost 8 bases, the J end lost 2 bases, and 19 bases lay between the germline ends. The CDR3 sequence is 15 residues long. Germline V gene sequence: CDR1 MNHNS, CDR2 SASEGT. The chain's CDR3 is CASHRARSPTYEQYF. Written as DNA, the CDR3 is TGTGCCAGCCATAGGGCACGTTCTCCAACCTACGAGCAGTACTTC.

The chain combines TRBV4-3 with TRBJ2-5, with 7 nucleotides matching TRBD1. The J segment lost 4 bases and the V segment lost 0 bases, leaving 8 bases of the junction unmatched. The CDR3 totals 16 residues. Germline assignment: CDR1 LGHNA and CDR2 YSLEER. CDR3 bases: TGCGCCAGCAGCCAAGAAGCAACAGGGGCTCGAGAGACCCAGTACTTC. This encodes CASSQEATGARETQYF.

This clone was seen just once. The chain has TRBV19 and TRBJ2-1; D gene unclear. This CDR3 is built from 14 residues. In germline, CDR1 is LNHDA, CDR2 SQIVND (reference sequence). Between the trimmed V and J ends, which lost 3 bases and 4 bases, there was a span of 10 bases. The CDR3 protein is CASSMGRLYNEQFF. The CDR3 nucleotides are TGTGCCAGTAGTATGGGTAGATTATACAATGAGCAGTTCTTC.

The J gene is TRBJ2-7, the V gene TRBV15; 9 positions match TRBD1. This CDR3 contains 16 residues. Germline V gene lookup returns CDR1 LNHNV and CDR2 YYDKDF (reference sequence). V dropped 5 bases and J dropped 0; count of bases not matched to a gene: 8. CDR3 residues: CATSATGTGSSYEQYF. CDR3 DNA: TGTGCCACCAGCGCTACCGGGACAGGGAGCTCCTACGAGCAGTACTTC. The entire variable domain, with the rest obtained from reference TRBV15 and TRBJ2-7, is as follows: DAMVIQNPRYQVTQFGKPVTLSCSQTLNHNVMYWYQQKSSQAPKLLFHYYDKDFNNEADTPDNFQSRRPNTSFCFLDIRSPGLGDTAMYLCATSATGTGSSYEQYFGPGTRLTVT.

The rearrangement joins TRBV29-1 to TRBJ2-7; D ambiguous. Germline assignment: CDR1 SQVTM and CDR2 ANQGSEA. V was cut by 5 bases and J by 3 bases, with 14 bases left in between. The CDR3 consists of 13 residues. CDR3 protein: CSVSVGVDYEQYF. CDR3 nucleotide sequence: TGCAGCGTTTCGGTTGGCGTAGACTACGAGCAGTACTTC.

This rearrangement joins TRBV19 to TRBJ1-1, with no clear D. Germline values: CDR1 LNHDA, CDR2 SQIVND (reference sequence). The CDR3 has 11 residues. Deletions cut 7 bases from V and 0 bases from J, with 3 bases between. CDR3 sequence (DNA): TGTGCCAGTAAGATGAACACTGAAGCTTTCTTT. This gives the protein CASKMNTEAFF.

The chain has TRBV5-1 and TRBJ2-3, with 7 nucleotides matching TRBD2. After removal of 3 bases from V and 0 bases from J, the junction contained 7 bases not matched to a gene. The length of the CDR3 is 16 residues. CDR1 and CDR2 from the germline V gene are SGHRS and YFSETQ. CDR3 sequence reads: CASSYSGSPSTDTQYF. Here the CDR3 DNA reads TGCGCCAGCAGCTATAGCGGGTCACCTAGCACAGATACGCAGTATTTT.

This chain links TRBV18 with TRBJ2-5, with 11 bases identical to TRBD2. Per the germline V gene, CDR1 is KGHSH and CDR2 is LQKENI. The CDR3 has 17 residues. Unmatched junction bases numbered 10, after V lost 6 bases and J lost 1 base. DNA for the CDR3: TGTGCCAGCTCGTCGGGTACTAGCGGGAGTGGCCAAGAGACCCAGTACTTC. Translation gives CASSSGTSGSGQETQYF.

This clone was picked up one time. The gene calls are TRBV14 and TRBJ2-7, with D uncertain. CDR1 and CDR2 from the germline V gene are SGHDN and FVKESK. The length of the CDR3 is 12 residues. The V end lost 5 bases, the J end lost 7 bases, and 12 bases lay between the germline ends. CDR3 sequence: CASSEYLKEQYF. In nucleotides, the CDR3 is TGTGCCAGCAGCGAGTACCTTAAGGAGCAGTACTTC.

V is TRBV2 and J is TRBJ2-1; the D is unclear. The CDR3 length is 15 residues. V was shortened by 2 bases and J by 0 bases, with 8 bases between the two germline ends. Germline V gives CDR1 SNHLY, CDR2 FYNNEI. CDR3 amino acids: CASSEWRSSYNEQFF. In DNA form, the CDR3 reads TGTGCCAGCAGTGAATGGCGGAGCTCCTACAATGAGCAGTTCTTC.

This clone came up once. This chain joins TRBV6-5 and TRBJ2-7; D may be TRBD1 or TRBD2 (5 bases each). CDR3 length equals 14 residues. Germline V gene lookup returns CDR1 MNHEY and CDR2 SVGAGI. V was cut by 6 bases and J by 2 bases, with 14 bases left in between. The CDR3 reads CASSPASGPYEQYF. The CDR3 nucleotides are TGTGCCAGCAGCCCCGCTTCGGGGCCCTACGAGCAGTACTTC.